This TCR beta chain was obtained from a study of blood T cell repertoires in COVID-19. The protocol was immunoSEQ multiplex PCR, while the TCRdb copy is restricted to in-frame clones and leaves out a portion. The table shows about 260,000 clones, with about 90% occurring only once. The germline gives CDR1 SQVTM, CDR2 ANQGSEA. The J segment lost 4 bases and the V segment lost 6 bases, leaving 7 bases of the junction unmatched. The CDR3 has 16 residues. The rearrangement links TRBV29-1 to TRBJ2-2, with 14 bases aligning to TRBD2. The clonotype originates from a woman aged 70-85 years with COVID-19, enrolled during active disease. The specimen was peripheral blood. The CDR3 DNA reads as TGCAGCGTAAGACTAGCGGGAGGGCAAATCACCGGGGAGCTGTTTTTT. It specifies CSVRLAGGQITGELFF.